The sequence of this TCR beta chain was determined in a study of blood T cells in healthy people across ages. Combining a sample-barcoded 5' primer with a J-beta primer mix, a second PCR ran for about 6 to 12 cycles. TCRdb re-derived calls from the 5' RACE reads in MiXCR, one entry per CDR3 protein. The sample gives some 1.8 million distinct CDR3 sequences, about 39% of which show up once; more than 20% is in the top ten. This TCR derives from a human donor in good health. Input material: blood.

CDR3 nucleotides: TGCAGTGCTGGGAGGGGGAACTCAAACACTGAAGCTTTCTTT. Amino acids: CSAGRGNSNTEAFF. The genes are TRBV20-1 and TRBJ1-1; tentatively, D is TRBD1 (6 bases). Deletions cut 5 bases from V and 2 bases from J, with 15 bases between. Germline V CDR1 and CDR2: DFQATT, SNEGSKA (reference sequence). There are 14 residues in the CDR3.